Below, 29 T cell receptor beta chains from the same sample are listed, as sequenced in a study of cytomegalovirus exposure and HLA in healthy donors. PCR was performed using 60 Vbeta and 13 Jbeta primers. Assay: immunoSEQ multiplex PCR; the TCRdb copy retains only in-frame clones and omits some. The sample lists roughly 190,000 clones, about four fifths occurring once. The specimen sequenced was PBMCs. These receptors all come from a man between 18 and 35 years old in good health and CMV-seronegative.

V usage is TRBV25-1 and J usage is TRBJ1-2; D might be TRBD1 (5 bases). CDR3 length: 13 residues. V was shortened by 3 bases and J by 7 bases, with 12 bases between the two germline ends. CDR1 MGHDK and CDR2 SYGVNS come from the germline V gene. Here the CDR3 DNA reads TGTGCCAGCAGTGACGAGCGGGGACGTGGCTACACCTTC. Translated: CASSDERGRGYTF.

This chain joins TRBV28 and TRBJ1-6, with 8 positions matching TRBD1. This CDR3 is 15 amino acids long. V was pared by 7 bases and J by 9 bases, with 11 bases of the junction left unmatched. Germline V gives CDR1 MDHEN, CDR2 SYDVKM. For the CDR3, the DNA is TGTGCCAGCACCATGGGGGGGCAGGGGGCTTCACCCCTCCACTTT. Translation gives CASTMGGQGASPLHF.

This chain uses TRBV19 with TRBJ1-6, with D maybe TRBD1 (5 bases). There are 15 residues in the CDR3. Trimming stripped 5 bases from V and 6 bases from J, with 14 bases between. CDR1 is LNHDA, CDR2 SQIVND, per germline (reference sequence). The CDR3 DNA sequence: TGTGCCAGTAGTCCAGTCGGGGGGAGTAATTCACCCCTCCACTTT. Translation: CASSPVGGSNSPLHF.

The chain carries TRBV6-1 and TRBJ2-2; D perhaps matches TRBD1 (5 bases). The V end lost 8 bases, the J end lost 8 bases, and 15 bases lay between the germline ends. CDR1 MNHNS and CDR2 SASEGT come from the germline V gene. This CDR3 comprises 13 residues. The CDR3 nucleotides read TGTGCCAGCGAGAGGATCCCAGGGGGGGAGCTGTTTTTT. It specifies CASERIPGGELFF.

The V call is TRBV28, the J call TRBJ2-7; D may be TRBD2 (6 bases). CDR1 is MDHEN, CDR2 SYDVKM, per germline. Trimming took 3 bases from V and 1 from J, leaving 7 bases between them. This CDR3 comprises 13 residues. The chain's CDR3 is CASSFSGSYEQYF. CDR3 bases: TGTGCCAGCAGTTTTAGCGGATCCTACGAGCAGTACTTC. Supplemented by reference TRBV28 and TRBJ2-7, the full variable domain reads DVKVTQSSRYLVKRTGEKVFLECVQDMDHENMFWYRQDPGLGLRLIYFSYDVKMKEKGDIPEGYSVSREKKERFSLILESASTNQTSMYLCASSFSGSYEQYFGPGTRLTVT.

The chain has TRBV29-1 and TRBJ2-3; D not resolved. Trimming left V 6 bases short and J 0 bases short, with 13 bases between. This CDR3 has 14 residues. CDR1 and CDR2 (germline): SQVTM, ANQGSEA. The CDR3 nucleotides are TGCAGCGTCCAACTGGGCAGAAGCACAGATACGCAGTATTTT. It encodes CSVQLGRSTDTQYF.

V gene TRBV7-3 combines with J gene TRBJ1-1, with unresolved D. Per germline, CDR1 SGHTA and CDR2 FQGTGA. The CDR3 consists of 10 residues. The CDR3 is CQKKNTEAFF. The CDR3 nucleotides are TGTCAAAAAAAGAACACTGAAGCTTTCTTT.

This chain joins TRBV2 and TRBJ2-3, with TRBD2 matching over 9 bases. J was trimmed by 2 bases and V by 8 bases; bases with no gene match: 17. The CDR3 spans 18 residues. Germline V gives CDR1 SNHLY, CDR2 FYNNEI. CDR3 nucleotide sequence: TGTGCCAGCGGACCGCCATCGGGACTAGCTACAAACACAGATACGCAGTATTTT. This codes for CASGPPSGLATNTDTQYF.

The V call is TRBV27, the J call TRBJ1-6, with a tentative D call TRBD1 (5 bases). Germline CDR1 and CDR2: MNHEY and SMNVEV (reference sequence). This CDR3 has 16 residues. Trimming removed 6 bases at V and 2 bases at J, with 14 bases between. The CDR3 DNA follows: TGTGCCAGCAGCCAAACCCCGACAGCCTATAATTCACCCCTCCACTTT. Translated, it gives CASSQTPTAYNSPLHF.

This clone showed up just once. The J gene is TRBJ1-6, the V gene TRBV7-9; a possible D gene is TRBD1 (5 bases). This CDR3 is built from 12 residues. Germline V gene data show CDR1 as SEHNR and CDR2 as FQNEAQ (reference sequence). Deletions cut 5 bases from V and 9 bases from J, with 8 bases between. The CDR3 reads CASSQGVSPLHF. CDR3 DNA sequence: TGTGCCAGCAGCCAAGGGGTTTCACCCCTCCACTTT.

About this clone: This is likely a read error, given that the CDR3 carries no conserved phenylalanine or tryptophan at its end. V usage is TRBV14 and J usage is TRBJ2-7; TRBD1 might be the D (6 bases). This CDR3 region has 15 residues. V lost 2 bases and J 2 bases, leaving 13 bases between the germline ends. The germline V gene has CDR1 SGHDN and CDR2 FVKESK. CDR3 sequence (DNA): TGTGCCAGCAGCCAATCCGACAGGCCGCCCTACGAGCAGTACCTC. Its protein product is CASSQSDRPPYEQYL.

This chain links TRBV2 with TRBJ1-5, with TRBD1 as a possible D gene (5 bases). The CDR3 is 15 amino acids. Germline loops: CDR1 SNHLY, CDR2 FYNNEI. V was shortened by 6 bases and J by 6 bases, with 18 bases between the two germline ends. The chain's CDR3 is CASRAGRGRIQPQHF. In DNA, the CDR3 is TGTGCCAGCAGGGCCGGGCGGGGCCGGATTCAGCCCCAGCATTTT. The entire variable domain, with the rest obtained from reference TRBV2 and TRBJ1-5, is as follows: EPEVTQTPSHQVTQMGQEVILRCVPISNHLYFYWYRQILGQKVEFLVSFYNNEISEKSEIFDDQFSVERPDGSNFTLKIRSTKLEDSAMYFCASRAGRGRIQPQHFGDGTRLSIL.

The V and J genes are TRBV19 and TRBJ1-2; no firm D call. Looked up from germline, CDR1 is LNHDA and CDR2 is SQIVND (reference sequence). V was clipped by 4 bases and J by 7 bases, with 19 bases between them. The CDR3 runs to 15 residues. CDR3 bases: TGTGCCAGTAGTACCCCTTTGGAGGGCGTAAGTGGCTACACCTTC. Encoded protein: CASSTPLEGVSGYTF.

This clone was picked up one time. The chain links TRBV6-1 to TRBJ1-4; 7 bases are shared with TRBD1. Germline CDR1 and CDR2: MNHNS and SASEGT. V was clipped by 5 bases and J by 5 bases; unmatched bases: 5. The CDR3 covers 14 residues. CDR3 protein: CASSLDRQNEKLFF. The CDR3, as DNA: TGTGCCAGCAGTTTGGACAGGCAGAATGAAAAACTGTTTTTT.

V gene TRBV27 combines with J gene TRBJ1-6; 8 bases fit TRBD1. Germline CDR1 reads MNHEY; CDR2 reads SMNVEV (reference sequence). This CDR3 is built from 13 residues. V was pared by 9 bases and J by 5 bases, with 3 bases of the junction left unmatched. CDR3 residues: CARSTGDNSPLHF. Written as DNA, the CDR3 is TGTGCCAGGTCGACAGGGGATAATTCACCCCTCCACTTT.

The chain uses TRBV6-5 and TRBJ1-5; no reliable D call. The V gene lost 7 bases and the J gene lost 4 bases, with 17 bases spanning the gap. The CDR3 is 15 amino acids. Per the germline V gene, CDR1 is MNHEY and CDR2 is SVGAGI. The CDR3 nucleotides are TGTGCCAGCAATCGGAGAGATGGAGGGAATCAGCCCCAGCATTTT. This encodes CASNRRDGGNQPQHF.

This chain links TRBV18 with TRBJ1-5; possibly TRBD1 for D (5 bases). CDR1 is KGHSH and CDR2 is LQKENI in the germline V gene. The CDR3 extends over 14 amino acids. Trimming removed 3 bases from V and 1 base from J, with 7 bases in between. This CDR3 reads CASSPQGSNQPQHF. The CDR3 nucleotides are TGTGCCAGCTCACCGCAGGGAAGCAATCAGCCCCAGCATTTT.

This clone was seen a single time. The V gene is TRBV13, the J gene TRBJ1-2; tentative D call: TRBD1 (5 bases). Germline V gene sequence: CDR1 PRHDT, CDR2 FYEKMQ (reference sequence). There are 14 residues in the CDR3. Trimming left V 6 bases short and J 5 bases short, with 16 bases between. Written as DNA, the CDR3 is TGTGCCAGCAGATGGGGCGGGGCGGGTTATGGCTACACCTTC. It yields the protein CASRWGGAGYGYTF.

This sequence joins TRBV18 and TRBJ2-5; TRBD2 might be the D (6 bases). The J call may be incorrect, as the DNA end agrees better with TRBJ2-7. CDR1 is KGHSH and CDR2 is LQKENI in the germline V gene. The CDR3 contains 14 residues. The CDR3 reads CASSPGRETYEQYF. Here the CDR3 DNA reads TGTGCCAGCTCACCGGGTCGGGAGACCTACGAGCAGTACTTC.

This rearrangement joins TRBV19 to TRBJ1-2; D is perhaps TRBD1 (5 bases). CDR1 and CDR2 (germline): LNHDA, SQIVND (reference sequence). CDR3 length: 14 amino acids. The V and J ends lost 7 bases and 0 bases respectively, with 12 bases between them. This chain's CDR3 is CASMEEGPNYGYTF. CDR3 coding DNA: TGTGCCAGTATGGAGGAGGGGCCTAACTATGGCTACACCTTC.

The chain is built from TRBV10-3 and TRBJ2-1, with 7 bases fitting TRBD1. The germline V gene has CDR1 ENHRY and CDR2 SYGVKD. V lost 3 bases and J lost 4; bases outside the gene matches: 6. CDR3 length: 15 residues. As DNA, the CDR3 is TGTGCCATCAGTGAAGGCAGGGGGTCGTACAATGAGCAGTTCTTC. Its translation is CAISEGRGSYNEQFF.

This clone was counted once. This chain joins TRBV10-3 and TRBJ1-2; 7 bases match TRBD1. The J segment lost 4 bases and the V segment lost 2 bases, leaving 7 bases of the junction unmatched. The CDR3 has 15 residues. Germline CDR1 and CDR2: ENHRY and SYGVKD. As DNA, the CDR3 is TGTGCCATCAGTGAGGCCCTCAGGGGGTCCTATGGCTACACCTTC. Its protein is CAISEALRGSYGYTF.

The rearrangement uses TRBV9 and TRBJ1-1; TRBD1 might be the D (6 bases). Trimming took 1 base from V and 11 from J, leaving 15 bases between them. CDR1 and CDR2 from the germline V gene are SGDLS and YYNGEE. There are 13 residues in the CDR3. The CDR3 nucleotides are TGTGCCAGCAGCGTATTAAATACAGGGCTGGCTTTCTTT. Amino acid sequence: CASSVLNTGLAFF.

This rearrangement joins TRBV7-2 to TRBJ2-1; 9 bases are a match to TRBD2. J lost 8 bases, V lost 3 bases, and 8 bases had no gene match. Germline CDR1 reads SGHTA; CDR2 reads FQGNSA. CDR3 length: 15 amino acids. Here the CDR3 reads CASSLRRGGQHEQFF. The DNA of the CDR3 is TGTGCCAGCAGCTTGAGGCGGGGGGGCCAGCATGAGCAGTTCTTC.

This clone was recorded a few times. V is TRBV28 and J is TRBJ2-1, with TRBD2 identical over 8 bases. Germline assignment: CDR1 MDHEN and CDR2 SYDVKM. This CDR3 spans 16 amino acids. The ends lost 6 bases at V and 4 bases at J; junction bases unmatched: 11. The CDR3 protein is CASRPTSSGYYNEQFF. The CDR3 nucleotides are TGTGCCAGCAGACCGACTTCTAGCGGGTATTACAATGAGCAGTTCTTC.

V is TRBV5-4 and J is TRBJ2-5, with D possibly being TRBD1 (6 bases). The CDR3 covers 16 residues. V lost 1 base and J 1 base, leaving 14 bases between the germline ends. Per germline, CDR1 SGHNT and CDR2 YYREEE (reference sequence). CDR3 protein: CASSLRPGAFQETQYF. The DNA for the CDR3 is TGTGCCAGCAGCTTGAGACCAGGGGCTTTCCAAGAGACCCAGTACTTC.

The V and J genes are TRBV30 and TRBJ2-2; 7 bases line up with TRBD2. Per the germline V gene, CDR1 is GTSNPN and CDR2 is SVGIG (reference sequence). The CDR3 extends over 13 amino acids. The junction had 2 bases not matched to a gene; V was cut back by 3 bases and J by 4 bases. Written as DNA, the CDR3 is TGTGCCTGGAGGGCTAGCGGCACCGGGGAGCTGTTTTTT. It specifies CAWRASGTGELFF.

This clone was seen a handful of times. The chain links TRBV4-3 to TRBJ2-3; the D is unclear. Germline CDR1 reads LGHNA; CDR2 reads YSLEER. Trimming stripped 0 bases from V and 3 bases from J, with 13 bases between. CDR3 length: 16 residues. Here the CDR3 reads CASSQEASLGTDTQYF. The DNA for the CDR3 is TGCGCCAGCAGCCAAGAGGCAAGCCTAGGTACAGATACGCAGTATTTT.

The chain links TRBV6-5 to TRBJ2-7, with TRBD2 as a possible D gene (5 bases). CDR1 and CDR2 from the germline V gene are MNHEY and SVGAGI. Trimming removed 7 bases from V and 0 bases from J, with 10 bases in between. The CDR3 has 13 residues. In DNA, the CDR3 is TGTGCCAGCATGGCAGGACTCTCCTACGAGCAGTACTTC. It codes for CASMAGLSYEQYF.